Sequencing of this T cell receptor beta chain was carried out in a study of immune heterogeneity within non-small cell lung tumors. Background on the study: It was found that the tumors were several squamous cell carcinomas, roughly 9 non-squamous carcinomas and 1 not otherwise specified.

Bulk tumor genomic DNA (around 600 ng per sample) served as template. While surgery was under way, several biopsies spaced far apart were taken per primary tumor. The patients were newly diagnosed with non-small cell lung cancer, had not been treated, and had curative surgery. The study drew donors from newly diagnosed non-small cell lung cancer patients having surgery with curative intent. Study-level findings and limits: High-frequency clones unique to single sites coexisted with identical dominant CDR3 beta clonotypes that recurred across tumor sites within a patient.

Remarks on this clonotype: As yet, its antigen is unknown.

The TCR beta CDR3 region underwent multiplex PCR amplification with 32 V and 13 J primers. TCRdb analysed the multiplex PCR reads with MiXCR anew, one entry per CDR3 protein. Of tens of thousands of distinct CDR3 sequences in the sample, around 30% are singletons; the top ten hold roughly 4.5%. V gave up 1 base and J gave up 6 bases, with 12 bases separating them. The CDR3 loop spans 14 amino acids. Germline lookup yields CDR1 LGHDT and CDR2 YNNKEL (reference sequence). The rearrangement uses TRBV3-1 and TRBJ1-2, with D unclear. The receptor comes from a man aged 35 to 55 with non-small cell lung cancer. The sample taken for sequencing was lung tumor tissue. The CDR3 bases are TGTGCCAGCAGCCAAGCAGGCGGGGTTAATGGCTACACCTTC. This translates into CASSQAGGVNGYTF.